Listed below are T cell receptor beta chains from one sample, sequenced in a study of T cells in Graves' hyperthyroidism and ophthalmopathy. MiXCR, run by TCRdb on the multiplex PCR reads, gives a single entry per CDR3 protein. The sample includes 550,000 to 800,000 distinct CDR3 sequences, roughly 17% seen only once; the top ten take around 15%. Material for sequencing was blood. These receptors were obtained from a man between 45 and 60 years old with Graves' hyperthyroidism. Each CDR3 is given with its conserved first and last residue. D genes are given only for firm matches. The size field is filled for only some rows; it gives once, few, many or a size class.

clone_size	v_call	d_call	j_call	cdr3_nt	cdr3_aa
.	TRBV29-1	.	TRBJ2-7	TGCAGCGCTACAGGGAACTACGAGCAGTACTTC	CSATGNYEQYF
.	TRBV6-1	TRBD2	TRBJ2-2	TGTGCCAGCAGTGAAGTTGCGGGAGGGTGGGCCACCGGGGAGCTGTTTTTT	CASSEVAGGWATGELFF
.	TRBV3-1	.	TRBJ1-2	TGTGCCAGCAGCCAAGATCAAAAGGGCAGGGGATTGGGTGGCTACACCTTC	CASSQDQKGRGLGGYTF
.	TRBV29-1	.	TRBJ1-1	TGCAGCGTTGAAGATGTACGGGGACCCCTGAACACTGAAGCTTTCTTT	CSVEDVRGPLNTEAFF
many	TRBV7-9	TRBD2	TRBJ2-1	TGTGCCAGCAGCTTAGAGGGACTAGCTCCGATCAATGAGCAGTTCTTC	CASSLEGLAPINEQFF
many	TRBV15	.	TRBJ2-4	TGTGCCACCAGCTCTCAGGGAAAAAACATTCAGTACTTC	CATSSQGKNIQYF
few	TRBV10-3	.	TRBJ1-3	TGTGCCATCAAAGCCAGCTCTGGAAACACCATATATTTT	CAIKASSGNTIYF
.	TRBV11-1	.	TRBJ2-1	TGTGCCAGCAGCTTAAGGGATATGGATTACAATGAGCAGTTCTTC	CASSLRDMDYNEQFF
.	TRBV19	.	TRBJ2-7	TGTGCCAGTAGTATAGAGGGTAGTCCCTCCTACGAGCAGTACTTC	CASSIEGSPSYEQYF
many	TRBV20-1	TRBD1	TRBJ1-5	TGCAGTGCTAGTGAACAGGGGGCAAGGCCCCAGCATTTT	CSASEQGARPQHF
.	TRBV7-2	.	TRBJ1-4	TGTGCCAGCAGCCCCGCGGGGGGAAACGGAAAACTGTTTTTT	CASSPAGGNGKLFF
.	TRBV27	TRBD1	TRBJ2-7	TGTGCCAGCAGCCAAGCATTGGGACAGACCTACGAGCAGTACTTC	CASSQALGQTYEQYF
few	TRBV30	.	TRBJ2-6	TGTGCCTGGATCGTCCCTGGGGCCAACGTCCTGACTTTC	CAWIVPGANVLTF
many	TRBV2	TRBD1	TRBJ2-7	TGTGCCAGCAGTCCCGGGACAGTCATCTACGAGCAGTACTTC	CASSPGTVIYEQYF
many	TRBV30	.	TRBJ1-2	TGTGCCTGGAGTGGACAGGCTGGAGGCTACACCTTC	CAWSGQAGGYTF
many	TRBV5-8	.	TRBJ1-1	TGTGCCAGCGGAATAAATCATAGAGGGGAAGCTTTCTTT	CASGINHRGEAFF
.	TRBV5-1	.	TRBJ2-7	TGCGCCAGCAGCTCCAGTCAGGGGAACTACGAGCAGTACTTC	CASSSSQGNYEQYF
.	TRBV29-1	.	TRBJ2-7	TGCAGCGTTGAAGTGGGTAGCGGCTACGAGCAGTACTTC	CSVEVGSGYEQYF
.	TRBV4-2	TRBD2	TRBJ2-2	TGTGCCAGCAGCCACCCCGGACTAGCGGGGGACACCGGGGAGCTGTTTTTT	CASSHPGLAGDTGELFF
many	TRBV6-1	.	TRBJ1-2	TGTGCCAGCGGTCCTACCGAGCATGGCTACACCTTC	CASGPTEHGYTF
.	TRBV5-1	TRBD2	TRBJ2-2	TGCGCCAGCAGCTTGGAGGGCGGGAGGGCCCTCGGCGGGGAGCTGTTTTTT	CASSLEGGRALGGELFF
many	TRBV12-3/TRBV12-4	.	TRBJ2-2	TGTGCCAGCAGTTTAGAAACAGGCGGTACCGGGGAGCTGTTTTTT	CASSLETGGTGELFF
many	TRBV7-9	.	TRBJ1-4	TGTGCCAGCAGCTTAACAGAGAGTAATGAAAAACTGTTTTTT	CASSLTESNEKLFF
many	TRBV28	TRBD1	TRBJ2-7	TGTGCCAGCAGTTCACGACAGGGTTTCTACGAGCAGTACTTC	CASSSRQGFYEQYF
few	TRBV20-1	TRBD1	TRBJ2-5	TGCAGTGCTAGAGATGGGGACAGGGTGAGGGAGACCCAGTACTTC	CSARDGDRVRETQYF
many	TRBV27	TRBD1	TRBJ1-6	TGTGCCAGCAGTCCACCGGGACAGGGGAATTCACCCCTCCACTTT	CASSPPGQGNSPLHF
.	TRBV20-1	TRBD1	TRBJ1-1	TGCAGTGCTCCGAAAAGGAGCAGGGGGCAGACTGAATCTTTCTTT	CSAPKRSRGQTESFF
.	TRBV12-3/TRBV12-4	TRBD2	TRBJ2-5	TGTGCCAGCAGTCCTCTAGCGGGAGGAGGGGCAGAGACCCAGTACTTC	CASSPLAGGGAETQYF
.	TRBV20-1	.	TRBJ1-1	TGCAGTGCTAGTTGGCGAAATAAAGCTTTCTTT	CSASWRNKAFF
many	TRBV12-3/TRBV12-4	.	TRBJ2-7	TGTGCCAGCAGGGCGACAGGAGCCTACGAGCAGTACTTC	CASRATGAYEQYF
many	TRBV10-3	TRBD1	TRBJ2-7	TGTGCCATCAGTGATGCCGGGACAGGGTCATACGAGCAGTACTTC	CAISDAGTGSYEQYF
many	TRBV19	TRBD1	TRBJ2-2	TGTGCCAGCAAGGACAGGGGGAGGGCCGGGGAGCTGTTTTTT	CASKDRGRAGELFF
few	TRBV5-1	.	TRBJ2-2	TGCGCCAGCAGCTTGTGGCAGAACACCGGGGAGCTGTTTTTT	CASSLWQNTGELFF
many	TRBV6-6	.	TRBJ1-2	TGTGCCAGCAGTTACTCGGGAGCCAGGAAGTCGGTTAACTATGGCTACACCTTC	CASSYSGARKSVNYGYTF
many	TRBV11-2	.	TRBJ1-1	TGTGCCAGCAGCATTCACAGCTTACTGAACACTGAAGCTTTCTTT	CASSIHSLLNTEAFF
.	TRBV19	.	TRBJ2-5	TGTGCCAGTAGTATGCAGGGGATCTTAGAGACCCAGTACTTC	CASSMQGILETQYF
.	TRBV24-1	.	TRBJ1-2	TGTGCCACCAGTGATCAGGAATCTAACTATGGCTACACCTTC	CATSDQESNYGYTF
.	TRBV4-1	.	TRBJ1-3	TGCGCCAGCAGCCAACCTGTCCGCTCTGGAAACACCATATATTTT	CASSQPVRSGNTIYF
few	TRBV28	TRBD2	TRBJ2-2	TGTGCCAGCACCCTCCCGGGGGGGAGGACCGGGGAGCTGTTTTTT	CASTLPGGRTGELFF
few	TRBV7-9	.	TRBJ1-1	TGTGCCAGCAGTCAAACCGGGACACCTGAAGCTTTCTTT	CASSQTGTPEAFF
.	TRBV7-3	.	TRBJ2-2	TGTGCCAGCAGCTCGGACACCCTCACCGGGGAGCTGTTTTTT	CASSSDTLTGELFF
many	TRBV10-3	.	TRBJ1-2	TGTGCCACCTCCGGGACCGATTATGGCTACACCTTC	CATSGTDYGYTF
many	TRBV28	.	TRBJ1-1	TGTGCCAGCGGAGTCATGAACACTGAAGCTTTCTTT	CASGVMNTEAFF
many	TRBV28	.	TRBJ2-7	TGTGCCAGCAGTTTAGTTGGAGCGGGCGAGCAGTACTTC	CASSLVGAGEQYF
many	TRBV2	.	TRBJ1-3	TGTGCCAGCAGTACCCCAGGGAGATCTGGAAACACCATATATTTT	CASSTPGRSGNTIYF
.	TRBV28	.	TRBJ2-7	TGTGCCAGCAGTCTCCCGGGTCCCGAGCAGTACTTC	CASSLPGPEQYF
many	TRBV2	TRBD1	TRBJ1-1	TGTGCCAGCTCCCGGGACAGGGTCTTGAGCACTGAAGCTTTCTTT	CASSRDRVLSTEAFF
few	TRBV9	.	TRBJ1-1	TGTGCCAGCAGCACCCGACAGATAAACACTGAAGCTTTCTTT	CASSTRQINTEAFF
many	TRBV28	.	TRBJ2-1	TGTGCCAGCAGTTCGAGTGGGGGGCTGAGGGTCAATGAGCAGTTCTTC	CASSSSGGLRVNEQFF
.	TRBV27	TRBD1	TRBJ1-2	TGTGCCAGCAGTTGGGACAGGGAAGGAGAGGGCTACACCTTC	CASSWDREGEGYTF
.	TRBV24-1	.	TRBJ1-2	TGTGCCACCAGTGCGGCTAACTATGGCTACACCTTC	CATSAANYGYTF
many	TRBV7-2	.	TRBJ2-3	TGTGCCAGCAGTCCACGTCAAAGAGATACGCAGTATTTT	CASSPRQRDTQYF
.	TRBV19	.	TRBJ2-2	TGTGCCAGTAGTATTATCGGGGGCACCGGGGAGCTGTTTTTT	CASSIIGGTGELFF